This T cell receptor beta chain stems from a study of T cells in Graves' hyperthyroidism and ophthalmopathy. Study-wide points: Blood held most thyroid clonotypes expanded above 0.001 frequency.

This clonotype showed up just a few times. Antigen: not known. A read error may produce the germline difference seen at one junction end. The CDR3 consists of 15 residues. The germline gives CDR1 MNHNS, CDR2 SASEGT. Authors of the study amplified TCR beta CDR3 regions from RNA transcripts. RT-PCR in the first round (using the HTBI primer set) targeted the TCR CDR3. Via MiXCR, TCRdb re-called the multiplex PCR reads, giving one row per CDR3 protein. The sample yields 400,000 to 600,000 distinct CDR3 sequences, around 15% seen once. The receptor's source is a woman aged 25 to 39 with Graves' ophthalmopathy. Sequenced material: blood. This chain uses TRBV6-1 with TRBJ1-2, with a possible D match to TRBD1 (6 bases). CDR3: CASSEVGTMGAGYTF. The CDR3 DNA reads TGTGCCAGCAGCGAAGTTGGGACTATGGGGGCCGGCTACACCTTC.